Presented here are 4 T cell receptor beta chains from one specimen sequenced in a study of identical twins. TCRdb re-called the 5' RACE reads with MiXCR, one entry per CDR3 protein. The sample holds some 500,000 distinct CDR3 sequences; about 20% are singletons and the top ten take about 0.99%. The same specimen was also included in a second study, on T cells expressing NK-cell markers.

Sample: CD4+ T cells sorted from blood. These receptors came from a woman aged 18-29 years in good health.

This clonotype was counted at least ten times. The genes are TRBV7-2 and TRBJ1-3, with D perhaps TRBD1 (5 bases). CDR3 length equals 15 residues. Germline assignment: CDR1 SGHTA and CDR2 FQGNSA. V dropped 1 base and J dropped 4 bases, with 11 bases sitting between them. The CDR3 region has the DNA TGTGCCAGCAGCTTAGTATTCGGGGCGGGAAACACCATATATTTT. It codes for CASSLVFGAGNTIYF.

CDR3 in amino acids: CASSPIGIEKLFF. In DNA, the CDR3 is TGTGCCAGCAGTCCGATCGGTATTGAAAAACTGTTTTTT. V and J are TRBV2 and TRBJ1-4; no firm D call. This CDR3 spans 13 amino acids. V lost 5 bases to trimming and J lost 7 bases, with 11 bases between them. CDR1 and CDR2 (germline): SNHLY, FYNNEI.

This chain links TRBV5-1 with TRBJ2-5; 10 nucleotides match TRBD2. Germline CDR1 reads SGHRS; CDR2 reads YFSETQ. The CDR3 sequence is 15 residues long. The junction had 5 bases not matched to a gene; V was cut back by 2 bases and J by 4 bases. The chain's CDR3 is CASSLAASGRETQYF. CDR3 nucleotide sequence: TGCGCCAGCAGCTTAGCGGCTAGCGGGAGAGAGACCCAGTACTTC.

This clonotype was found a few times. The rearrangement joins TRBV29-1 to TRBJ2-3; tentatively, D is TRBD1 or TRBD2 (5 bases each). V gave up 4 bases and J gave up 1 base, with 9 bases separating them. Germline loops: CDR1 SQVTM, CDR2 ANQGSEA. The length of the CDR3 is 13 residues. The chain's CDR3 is CSVVRGGTDTQYF. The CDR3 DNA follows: TGCAGCGTTGTAAGGGGAGGCACAGATACGCAGTATTTT.